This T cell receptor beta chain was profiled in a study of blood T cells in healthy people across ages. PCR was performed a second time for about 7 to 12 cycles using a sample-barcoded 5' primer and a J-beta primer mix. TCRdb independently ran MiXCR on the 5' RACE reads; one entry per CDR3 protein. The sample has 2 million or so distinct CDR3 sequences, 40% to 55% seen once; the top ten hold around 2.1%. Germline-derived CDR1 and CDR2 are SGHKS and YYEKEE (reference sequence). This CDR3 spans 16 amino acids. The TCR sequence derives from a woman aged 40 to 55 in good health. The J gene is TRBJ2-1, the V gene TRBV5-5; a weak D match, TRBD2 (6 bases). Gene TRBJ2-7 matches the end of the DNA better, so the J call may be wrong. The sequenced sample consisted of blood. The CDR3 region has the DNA TGTGCCAGCAGCGTGGGTGTGCGGGACTCCTACAATGAGCAGTACTTC. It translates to CASSVGVRDSYNEQYF.